Listed below are T cell receptor beta chains from one sample, sequenced in a study of cytomegalovirus exposure and HLA in healthy donors. TCRdb's copy holds only in-frame clones and misses some; the assay was immunoSEQ multiplex PCR. In the table there are hundreds of thousands of clones, approximately 87% of which are singletons. The sequencing sample was made of PBMCs. The receptor set was obtained from a man aged 18-30 years in good health and CMV-seronegative. Each CDR3 is given with its conserved first and last residue. D genes are given only for firm matches. The listing skips clone size in some rows; elsewhere it reads once, few, many or a size class.

>TRBJ2-1|NA|TRBV29-1|TRBD2
TGCAGCGTTGTTCGTCTCGGGGGGGCATATGAGCAGTTCTTC
CSVVRLGGAYEQFF
>TRBJ1-5|NA|TRBV10-2|NA
TGCGCCAGCAGGGAACGTGGGGCCTATGCGCCCCAGCATTTT
CASRERGAYAPQHF
>TRBJ1-5|NA|TRBV7-9|NA
TGTGCCAGCAGCCTTAACAGTGATAGCAATCAGCCCCAGCATTTT
CASSLNSDSNQPQHF
>TRBJ1-2|few|TRBV7-3|TRBD1
TGTGCCAGCAGCGCCACAGGGGGCTATGGCTACACCTTC
CASSATGGYGYTF
>TRBJ2-5|NA|TRBV27|TRBD2
TGTGCCAGCAGTTTAGTCGGTTGGGGCGGGGGGGAACAAGAGACCCAGTACTTC
CASSLVGWGGGEQETQYF
>TRBJ1-1|NA|TRBV27|TRBD1
TGTGCCAGCAGATATACCGGGACAGCGAACACTGAAGCTTTCTTT
CASRYTGTANTEAFF
>TRBJ1-4|NA|TRBV28|NA
TGTGCCAGCACACGACGGCCCCGCGGGGAAAAACTGTTTTTT
CASTRRPRGEKLFF
>TRBJ1-2|few|TRBV9|TRBD1
TGTGCCAGCAGGGACAGGGCCAATGTCTACACCTTC
CASRDRANVYTF
>TRBJ2-2|NA|TRBV19|TRBD1
TGTGCCAGTACCAACAGGGGAATCGGGGAGCTGTTTTTT
CASTNRGIGELFF
>TRBJ2-7|NA|TRBV7-9|TRBD1
TGTGCCAGCAGCCCTCGGGACAGGGAAAGCGAGCAGTACTTC
CASSPRDRESEQYF
>TRBJ2-7|NA|TRBV4-3|TRBD2
TGCGCCAGCAGCCAAGAGCCTAGCGGGAGCTACGAGCAGTACTTC
CASSQEPSGSYEQYF
>TRBJ2-7|NA|TRBV14|NA
TGTGCCAGCGGTCAGGGTTACGAGCAGTACTTC
CASGQGYEQYF
>TRBJ1-5|once|TRBV7-9|TRBD1
TGTGCCAGCAGCGACGACAGGGGAAATCAGCCCCAGCATTTT
CASSDDRGNQPQHF
>TRBJ2-2|NA|TRBV27|TRBD2
TGTGCCAGCAGTTCAGCGGGACGGGGGGAGCTGTTTTTT
CASSSAGRGELFF
>TRBJ1-2|NA|TRBV12-5|NA
TGTGCTAGTGGTTTGTTTCCTAACCCCTATGGCTACACCTTC
CASGLFPNPYGYTF
>TRBJ2-7|few|TRBV11-2|NA
TGTGCCAGCAGCTTAGATCGGCCCAGGATCTACGAGCAGTACTTC
CASSLDRPRIYEQYF
>TRBJ2-7|once|TRBV5-1|TRBD1
TGCGCCAGCAGCATAGGGACAGGGTTCGAGCAGTACTTC
CASSIGTGFEQYF
>TRBJ1-5|NA|TRBV7-2|TRBD1
TGTGCCAGCAGCACGGGACAGACGAACAATCAGCCCCAGCATTTT
CASSTGQTNNQPQHF
>TRBJ2-7|NA|TRBV19|TRBD2
TGTGCCAGTAGTACACTAGCGGGAGGGCTCTCCGAGCAGTACTTC
CASSTLAGGLSEQYF
>TRBJ2-3|NA|TRBV5-1|TRBD1
TGCGCCAGCAGCGGGACAGGAGGGACAGATACGCAGTATTTT
CASSGTGGTDTQYF
>TRBJ2-7|once|TRBV7-9|NA
TGTGCCAGCAGCTTACCCTCCGAGTCCGAGCAGTACTTC
CASSLPSESEQYF
>TRBJ2-3|NA|TRBV4-1|NA
TGCGCCAGCAGCCACGGAGGGACAGTCTCTAGCACAGATACGCAGTATTTT
CASSHGGTVSSTDTQYF
>TRBJ1-5|once|TRBV10-3|NA
TGTGCCATCAGTGAGTCCGGGGGGGGGAACAATCAGCCCCAGCATTTT
CAISESGGGNNQPQHF
>TRBJ1-2|NA|TRBV5-1|NA
TGCGCCAGCAGCTTGACCTCAACAGTCACCTATGGCTACACCTTC
CASSLTSTVTYGYTF
>TRBJ1-1|NA|TRBV18|TRBD1
TGTGCCAGCTCACCGAAGAGACAGGGAAACACTGAAGCTTTCTTT
CASSPKRQGNTEAFF
>TRBJ1-3|NA|TRBV7-2|TRBD1
TGTGCCAGCAGCTTGTTGGGACAGGCGGGGGACACCATATATTTT
CASSLLGQAGDTIYF
>TRBJ2-7|NA|TRBV6-6|TRBD2
TGTGCCAGCACGCAGGGGCGGGGGGGATACGAGCAGTACTTC
CASTQGRGGYEQYF
>TRBJ2-7|NA|TRBV15|NA
TGTGCCACCAGTCCTCGGGGCTCCGGGACTCCCTACGAGCAGTACTTC
CATSPRGSGTPYEQYF
>TRBJ1-4|once|TRBV7-9|NA
TGTGCCAGCAGCTTAGCTCAGGGGATTAATGAAAAACTGTTTTTT
CASSLAQGINEKLFF
>TRBJ2-7|NA|TRBV7-2|NA
TGTGCCAGCAGCTTAGCAGCTTACGAGCAGTACTTC
CASSLAAYEQYF
>TRBJ1-6|medium-sized|TRBV7-2|NA
TGTGCCAGCAGGCGACAGATTTCACCCCTCCACTTT
CASRRQISPLHF
>TRBJ1-1|NA|TRBV5-1|TRBD1
TGCGCCAGCAGCGTTGGGACAGATTTCATGAACACTGAAGCTTTCTTT
CASSVGTDFMNTEAFF
>TRBJ2-1|few|TRBV15|NA
TGTGCCACCAGCAGAGGCGGCGAGGTAATTGAGCAGTTCTTC
CATSRGGEVIEQFF
>TRBJ2-7|NA|TRBV27|NA
TGTGCCAGCAGTTTACGATCCCCGGCCTACGAGCAGTACTTC
CASSLRSPAYEQYF
>TRBJ2-2|NA|TRBV7-8|TRBD2
TGTGCCAGCTGGTCGGGGGGGAGAAAGGCCGGGGAGCTGTTTTTT
CASWSGGRKAGELFF
>TRBJ1-1|NA|TRBV6-1|NA
TGTGCCAGCGGGAGGGAACGGGACACTGAAGCTTTCTTT
CASGRERDTEAFF
>TRBJ2-2|NA|TRBV18|TRBD1
TGTGCCAGCTCATCCGGACAGGGGCGATCATCCGGGGAGCTGTTTTTT
CASSSGQGRSSGELFF
>TRBJ1-3|NA|TRBV27|TRBD1
TGTGCCAGCAGCTCCGGGACAGGCTCTGGAAACACCATATATTTT
CASSSGTGSGNTIYF
>TRBJ2-7|NA|TRBV11-2|TRBD1
TGTGCCAGCAGCTCCCGGGACAGGGAAGGAGTGCGCTCCTACGAGCAGTACTTC
CASSSRDREGVRSYEQYF
>TRBJ2-7|NA|TRBV14|TRBD2
TGTGCCAGCAGCCAAGATCTGCGGCTCGGGGGGTCCGAGCAGTACTTC
CASSQDLRLGGSEQYF
>TRBJ2-1|NA|TRBV27|TRBD2
TGTGCCAGCAGTGTTAGCGGGAGAAATGAGCAGTTCTTC
CASSVSGRNEQFF
>TRBJ2-5|NA|TRBV7-2|TRBD2
TGTGCCAGCAGCTTAGTCGACCGCCGGGGGGGGACCCAGTACTTC
CASSLVDRRGGTQYF
>TRBJ1-1|NA|TRBV2|TRBD1
TGTGCCAGGGGACAGACGAACACTGAAGCTTTCTTT
CARGQTNTEAFF
>TRBJ2-3|NA|TRBV27|TRBD2
TGTGCCAGCACCTTACTAGCGGGGGACACAGATACGCAGTATTTT
CASTLLAGDTDTQYF
>TRBJ1-1|NA|TRBV7-9|NA
TGTGCCAGCAGCCCCCCGCGGCCTGAAGCTTTCTTT
CASSPPRPEAFF
>TRBJ1-2|once|TRBV4-3|NA
TGCGCCAGCAGCCAACACAGGACCTATGGCTACACCTTC
CASSQHRTYGYTF
>TRBJ1-5|NA|TRBV6-6|TRBD1
TGTGCCAGCAGTTACACCGGGACAGATAATCAGCCCCAGCATTTT
CASSYTGTDNQPQHF
>TRBJ2-7|NA|TRBV28|NA
TGTGCCATCGGTCACCGAGGTCACTCCTACGAGCAGTACTTC
CAIGHRGHSYEQYF
>TRBJ2-7|NA|TRBV4-2|NA
TGTGCCAGCAGCCAAGAGACTACAGGGAGCGAGCAGTACTTC
CASSQETTGSEQYF
>TRBJ1-1|NA|TRBV28|TRBD1
TGTGCCAGCAGTCCACCCGTGGGCAGGGGGAGATTAACTGAAGCTTTCTTT
CASSPPVGRGRLTEAFF
>TRBJ2-3|NA|TRBV4-1|TRBD2
TGCGCCAGCAGCCAAAGTCTCCTAAGCGGGGGGTTCACAGATACGCAGTATTTT
CASSQSLLSGGFTDTQYF
>TRBJ1-2|NA|TRBV25-1|NA
TGTGCCAGCAGTGAATATGGGGCCAGGAGCCATGGCTACACCTTC
CASSEYGARSHGYTF
>TRBJ1-2|NA|TRBV4-1|TRBD1
TGCGCCAGCAGCCCGGACAGGAATTTTGATGGCTACACCTTC
CASSPDRNFDGYTF